The rows below give T cell receptor beta chains drawn from one sample of a study of blood T cells in healthy people across ages. TCRdb independently ran MiXCR on the 5' RACE reads; one entry per CDR3 protein. The profile shows around 940,000 distinct CDR3 sequences, about 51% of them singletons. The sample taken for sequencing was blood. The source is a woman aged 55-75 years in good health. Each CDR3 is given with its conserved first and last residue. Fields, in order: clone size, V gene, J gene, D gene, CDR3 DNA, CDR3 protein. D genes are given only for firm matches. Clone size is not always given. Where it is, it says once, few, many or a class for expanded clones.

clone size: .
V gene: TRBV18
J gene: TRBJ2-7
D gene: .
CDR3 DNA: TGTGCCAGCTCACCTGTGGCGGGCGGGACCTACGAGCAGTACTTC
CDR3 protein: CASSPVAGGTYEQYF

clone size: .
V gene: TRBV3-1
J gene: TRBJ2-7
D gene: .
CDR3 DNA: TGTGCCAGCAGCCGCCCGGGTCCTACCTACGAGCAGTACTTC
CDR3 protein: CASSRPGPTYEQYF

clone size: few
V gene: TRBV7-9
J gene: TRBJ2-7
D gene: .
CDR3 DNA: TGTGCCAGCAGCTTAGAGGAGGTCTACGAGCAGTACTTC
CDR3 protein: CASSLEEVYEQYF

clone size: .
V gene: TRBV29-1
J gene: TRBJ2-4
D gene: .
CDR3 DNA: TGCAGCGTCGCCCTATCGTCTTGGCAGTACTTC
CDR3 protein: CSVALSSWQYF

clone size: few
V gene: TRBV6-2/TRBV6-3
J gene: TRBJ2-5
D gene: TRBD2
CDR3 DNA: TGTGCCAGCAGGCGGCGGGAGCCCCCAGAGACCCAGTACTTC
CDR3 protein: CASRRREPPETQYF

clone size: .
V gene: TRBV6-5
J gene: TRBJ2-3
D gene: TRBD1
CDR3 DNA: TGTGCCAGCAGTCAGGGGGCACTTAGCACAGATACGCAGTATTTT
CDR3 protein: CASSQGALSTDTQYF

clone size: .
V gene: TRBV20-1
J gene: TRBJ2-5
D gene: TRBD2
CDR3 DNA: TGCAGTGCCCCGGGGGTAGCGGGATCGGAGACCCAGTACTTC
CDR3 protein: CSAPGVAGSETQYF

clone size: .
V gene: TRBV12-3/TRBV12-4
J gene: TRBJ1-1
D gene: .
CDR3 DNA: TGTGCCAGCAGGCCTCCCGGGTTCACTGAATCTTTCTTT
CDR3 protein: CASRPPGFTESFF

clone size: few
V gene: TRBV5-1
J gene: TRBJ2-5
D gene: TRBD2
CDR3 DNA: TGCGCCAGCAGCTTTAGCGGGAGCCAGGAGACCCAGTACTTC
CDR3 protein: CASSFSGSQETQYF

clone size: .
V gene: TRBV14
J gene: TRBJ2-1
D gene: .
CDR3 DNA: TGTGCCAGCAGCCAAGACAGGGTCCCCCTCAATGAGCAGTTCTTC
CDR3 protein: CASSQDRVPLNEQFF

clone size: .
V gene: TRBV29-1
J gene: TRBJ2-1
D gene: .
CDR3 DNA: TGCAGCGTTGACATGGGTGAGCAGTTCTTC
CDR3 protein: CSVDMGEQFF

clone size: few
V gene: TRBV28
J gene: TRBJ2-6
D gene: .
CDR3 DNA: TGTGCCAGCAACCAATACGCAGGGAGTTCTGGGGCCAACGTCCTGACTTTC
CDR3 protein: CASNQYAGSSGANVLTF

clone size: few
V gene: TRBV7-2
J gene: TRBJ2-5
D gene: TRBD2
CDR3 DNA: TGTGCCAGCAGCCGTGCCGGGACTAGCGACCGGGCCCAGTACTTC
CDR3 protein: CASSRAGTSDRAQYF

clone size: .
V gene: TRBV9
J gene: TRBJ2-1
D gene: TRBD1
CDR3 DNA: TGTGCCAGCAGCGTAGCGACAGGGACCTCCTACAATGAGCAGTTCTTC
CDR3 protein: CASSVATGTSYNEQFF

clone size: .
V gene: TRBV20-1
J gene: TRBJ1-5
D gene: .
CDR3 DNA: TGCAGTGCTAGGGGAGACAGTGATCAGCCCCAGCATTTT
CDR3 protein: CSARGDSDQPQHF

clone size: .
V gene: TRBV7-6
J gene: TRBJ2-5
D gene: .
CDR3 DNA: TGTGCCAGCAGCTTAGCGTGGGGGGGCACCCAGTACTTC
CDR3 protein: CASSLAWGGTQYF

clone size: few
V gene: TRBV7-9
J gene: TRBJ2-7
D gene: .
CDR3 DNA: TGTGCCAGCAGCCAGGAAAGCGGCCCCTACGAGCAGTACTTC
CDR3 protein: CASSQESGPYEQYF

clone size: few
V gene: TRBV4-3
J gene: TRBJ1-2
D gene: .
CDR3 DNA: TGCGCCAGCAGCCTGGATGACACATCGCTCTATGGCTACACCTTC
CDR3 protein: CASSLDDTSLYGYTF

clone size: .
V gene: TRBV5-1
J gene: TRBJ2-7
D gene: TRBD2
CDR3 DNA: TGCGCCAGCAGCCAATCGACTAGCGGGAGTAGGAACGAGCAGTACTTC
CDR3 protein: CASSQSTSGSRNEQYF

clone size: .
V gene: TRBV2
J gene: TRBJ2-3
D gene: .
CDR3 DNA: TGTGCCAGCAGTGAAATGTCGGAGAGGACAGATACGCAGTATTTT
CDR3 protein: CASSEMSERTDTQYF

clone size: few
V gene: TRBV5-1
J gene: TRBJ2-4
D gene: .
CDR3 DNA: TGCGCCAGCAGCTTGGGGGGGAGTACGAAAAACATTCAGTACTTC
CDR3 protein: CASSLGGSTKNIQYF

clone size: .
V gene: TRBV12-5
J gene: TRBJ2-4
D gene: .
CDR3 DNA: TGTGCTAGCTCTACAGGGATGAACATTCAGTACTTC
CDR3 protein: CASSTGMNIQYF

clone size: .
V gene: TRBV20-1
J gene: TRBJ2-4
D gene: .
CDR3 DNA: TGCAGTGCTAGAATTTTGGGGTCTAATCTAGGAGAGCAGTACTTC
CDR3 protein: CSARILGSNLGEQYF

clone size: once
V gene: TRBV6-5
J gene: TRBJ1-6
D gene: TRBD1
CDR3 DNA: TGTGCCAGCAGTCGGGACAGCAATAATTCACCCCTCCACTTT
CDR3 protein: CASSRDSNNSPLHF

clone size: .
V gene: TRBV29-1
J gene: TRBJ2-1
D gene: TRBD1
CDR3 DNA: TGCAGCGTCCGGGACAGGGGAGTCAATGAGCAGTTCTTC
CDR3 protein: CSVRDRGVNEQFF

clone size: .
V gene: TRBV20-1
J gene: TRBJ2-1
D gene: TRBD2
CDR3 DNA: TGCAGTGCTAGAGATCCTAGCGGGAGCTCCTACAATGAGCAGTTCTTC
CDR3 protein: CSARDPSGSSYNEQFF

clone size: once
V gene: TRBV4-1
J gene: TRBJ2-3
D gene: TRBD2
CDR3 DNA: TGCGCCAGCAGCCGTACCCTAGCGGGCTCTAGCACAGATACGCAGTATTTT
CDR3 protein: CASSRTLAGSSTDTQYF

clone size: .
V gene: TRBV5-1
J gene: TRBJ2-1
D gene: .
CDR3 DNA: TGCGCCAGCAGGATGAGTTCCCATGAGCAGTTCTTC
CDR3 protein: CASRMSSHEQFF

clone size: .
V gene: TRBV7-2
J gene: TRBJ2-5
D gene: .
CDR3 DNA: TGTGCCAGCAGCTTGGGTCGACTTAATGAGCAGTACTTC
CDR3 protein: CASSLGRLNEQYF

clone size: .
V gene: TRBV29-1
J gene: TRBJ2-7
D gene: TRBD1
CDR3 DNA: TGCAGCGTTGAGGACAGGGGACGCTCCTACGAGCAGTACTTC
CDR3 protein: CSVEDRGRSYEQYF

clone size: .
V gene: TRBV27
J gene: TRBJ1-2
D gene: TRBD1
CDR3 DNA: TGTGCCAGCAGTTTACGGCGGACAGGGTACAACTATGGCTACACCTTC
CDR3 protein: CASSLRRTGYNYGYTF

clone size: .
V gene: TRBV19
J gene: TRBJ2-7
D gene: .
CDR3 DNA: TGTGCCAGTAGACCCGGAACGGGCAGATCCTACGAGCAGTACTTC
CDR3 protein: CASRPGTGRSYEQYF

clone size: few
V gene: TRBV27
J gene: TRBJ2-7
D gene: TRBD1
CDR3 DNA: TGTGCCAGCAGTCAAATTCCGGGACAGGGGCCGGGAGAGCAGTACTTC
CDR3 protein: CASSQIPGQGPGEQYF

clone size: few
V gene: TRBV11-2
J gene: TRBJ2-5
D gene: .
CDR3 DNA: TGTGCCAGCAGCTTAGATCAGGGGTGGCAGACCCAGTACTTC
CDR3 protein: CASSLDQGWQTQYF